A selection of T cell receptor beta chains follows, all from one sample in a study of blood T cell repertoires in COVID-19. The method was immunoSEQ multiplex PCR; TCRdb's version includes in-frame clones alone and lacks a portion of them. This sample has more than 300,000 clones, with roughly 88% found just once. Material: peripheral blood. These receptors came from a woman aged 45-59 years with acute or convalescent COVID-19. Both conserved end residues are part of each CDR3. D genes are given only for firm matches. Not every row has a clone size; where given, it reads once, few, many or a size class.

CDR3aa,CDR3nt,v_gene,abundance,d_gene,j_gene
CASSHGGYTF,TGTGCCAGCAGCCACGGTGGCTACACCTTC,TRBV28,NA,NA,TRBJ1-2
CASSLNGRGSNEQFF,TGTGCCAGCAGCTTAAATGGCAGGGGATCGAATGAGCAGTTCTTC,TRBV7-3,NA,NA,TRBJ2-1
CASSLGFAGGYNEQFF,TGTGCCAGCAGCTTAGGCTTTGCGGGAGGTTACAATGAGCAGTTCTTC,TRBV11-3,NA,TRBD2,TRBJ2-1
CASTLGSSTDTQYF,TGTGCCAGTACCCTAGGTTCTAGCACAGATACGCAGTATTTT,TRBV19,NA,NA,TRBJ2-3
CASSIQGAHVYTEAFF,TGTGCCAGCAGTATCCAGGGCGCACACGTTTACACTGAAGCTTTCTTT,TRBV2,NA,NA,TRBJ1-1
CASSLGLAGDTQYF,TGTGCCAGCAGCTTGGGACTAGCAGGGGATACGCAGTATTTT,TRBV7-3,NA,TRBD2,TRBJ2-3
CASSLRAGGLNYGYTF,TGTGCCAGCAGCTTAAGAGCCGGGGGGCTTAACTATGGCTACACCTTC,TRBV11-2,NA,NA,TRBJ1-2
CASSSGLGLDTQYF,TGCGCCAGCAGCTCGGGACTAGGATTAGACACCCAGTACTTC,TRBV5-1,NA,TRBD2,TRBJ2-5
CATSDRPTRSPYEQYF,TGTGCCACCAGTGACCGCCCGACTAGAAGTCCTTACGAGCAGTACTTC,TRBV24-1,once,NA,TRBJ2-7
CATGSYNEQFF,TGTGCCACAGGCTCCTACAATGAGCAGTTCTTC,TRBV7-2,once,NA,TRBJ2-1
CASSLALAAYNEQFF,TGTGCCAGCAGTTTAGCGCTAGCGGCCTACAATGAGCAGTTCTTC,TRBV27,NA,TRBD2,TRBJ2-1
CASSLDLSNTIYF,TGCGCCAGCAGCTTGGATTTGAGTAACACCATATATTTT,TRBV5-1,NA,NA,TRBJ1-3
CASSLGLAGGNEQFF,TGTGCCAGCAGCTTAGGACTAGCGGGCGGCAATGAGCAGTTCTTC,TRBV7-2,once,TRBD2,TRBJ2-1
CASRLLREGLLAKNIQYF,TGTGCCAGCCGCCTCCTGCGGGAGGGCCTATTAGCCAAAAACATTCAGTACTTC,TRBV6-9,NA,TRBD2,TRBJ2-4
CASSLLAGDPGELFF,TGCGCCAGCAGCTTGCTAGCGGGAGACCCCGGGGAGCTGTTTTTT,TRBV5-1,NA,TRBD2,TRBJ2-2
CASSSGQDYEQYF,TGTGCCAGCAGCTCTGGACAGGACTACGAGCAGTACTTC,TRBV7-2,NA,TRBD1,TRBJ2-7
CASSSPGLAGVEQYF,TGTGCCAGCAGTTCGCCGGGACTAGCGGGAGTCGAGCAGTACTTC,TRBV5-4,NA,TRBD2,TRBJ2-7
CATKSGRRSSYEQYF,TGTGCCACCAAAAGCGGGAGGAGGAGCTCCTACGAGCAGTACTTC,TRBV19,NA,TRBD2,TRBJ2-7
CASGLGQGVGELFF,TGTGCTAGTGGTTTGGGGCAGGGGGTCGGGGAGCTGTTTTTT,TRBV12-5,NA,TRBD1,TRBJ2-2
CASSPADSGNTIYF,TGTGCCAGCAGCCCGGCGGACTCTGGAAACACCATATATTTT,TRBV9,NA,NA,TRBJ1-3
CATSDTGLADPETQYF,TGTGCCACCAGTGATACGGGACTAGCGGATCCGGAGACCCAGTACTTC,TRBV24-1,NA,TRBD2,TRBJ2-5
CASSLKAGGPHEQYF,TGTGCCAGCAGCTTAAAAGCGGGAGGGCCCCACGAGCAGTACTTC,TRBV7-3,NA,TRBD2,TRBJ2-7
CASSRQGANTEAFF,TGTGCCAGCAGCAGACAGGGCGCGAACACTGAAGCTTTCTTT,TRBV2,NA,TRBD1,TRBJ1-1